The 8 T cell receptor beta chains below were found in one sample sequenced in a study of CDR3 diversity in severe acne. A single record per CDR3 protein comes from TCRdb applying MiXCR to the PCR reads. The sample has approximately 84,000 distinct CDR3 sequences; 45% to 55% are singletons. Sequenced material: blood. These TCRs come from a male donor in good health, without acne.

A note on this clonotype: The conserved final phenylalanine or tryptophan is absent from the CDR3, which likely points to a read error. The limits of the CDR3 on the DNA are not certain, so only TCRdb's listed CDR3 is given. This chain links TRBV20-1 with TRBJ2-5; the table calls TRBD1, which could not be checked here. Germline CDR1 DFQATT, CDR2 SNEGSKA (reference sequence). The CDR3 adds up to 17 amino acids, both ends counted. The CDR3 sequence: CSARDNIGGDRGYTFGS.

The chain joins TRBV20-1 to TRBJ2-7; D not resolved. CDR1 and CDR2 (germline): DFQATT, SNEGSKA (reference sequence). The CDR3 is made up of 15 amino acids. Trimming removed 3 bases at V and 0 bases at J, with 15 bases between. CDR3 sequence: CSARVGSGSSYEQYF. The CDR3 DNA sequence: TGCAGTGCTAGGGTGGGGTCAGGCAGCTCCTACGAGCAGTACTTC.

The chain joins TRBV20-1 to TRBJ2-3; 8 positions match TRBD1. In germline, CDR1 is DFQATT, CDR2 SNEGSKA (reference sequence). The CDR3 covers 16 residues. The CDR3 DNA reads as TGCAGCAGCCAAGGACAGGGTCTCGAGATAACAGATACGCAGTATTTT. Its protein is CSSQGQGLEITDTQYF.

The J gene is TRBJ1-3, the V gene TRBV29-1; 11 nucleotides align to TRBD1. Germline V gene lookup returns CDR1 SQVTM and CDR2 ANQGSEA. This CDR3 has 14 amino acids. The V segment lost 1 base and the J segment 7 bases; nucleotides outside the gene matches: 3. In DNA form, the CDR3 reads TGCAGCGTTGAAGGTTGGGACAGGGGGAACACCATATATTTT. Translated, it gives CSVEGWDRGNTIYF.

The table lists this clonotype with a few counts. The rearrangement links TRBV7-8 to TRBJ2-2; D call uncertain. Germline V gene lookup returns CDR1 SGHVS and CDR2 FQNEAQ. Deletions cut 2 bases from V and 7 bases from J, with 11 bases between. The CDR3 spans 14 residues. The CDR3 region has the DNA TGTGCCAGCAGCTTAACCCCCCACGACGGGGAGCTGTTTTTT. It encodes CASSLTPHDGELFF.

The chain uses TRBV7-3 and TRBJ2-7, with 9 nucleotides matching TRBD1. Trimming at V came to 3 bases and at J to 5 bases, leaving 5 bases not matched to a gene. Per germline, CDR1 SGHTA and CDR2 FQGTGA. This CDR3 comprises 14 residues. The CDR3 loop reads CASSLRTGEDEQYF. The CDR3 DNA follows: TGTGCCAGCAGCTTGCGGACAGGGGAGGACGAGCAGTACTTC.

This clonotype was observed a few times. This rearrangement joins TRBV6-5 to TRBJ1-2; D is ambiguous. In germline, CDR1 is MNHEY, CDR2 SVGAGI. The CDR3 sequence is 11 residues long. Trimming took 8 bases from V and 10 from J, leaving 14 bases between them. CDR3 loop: CASSDAEAYTF. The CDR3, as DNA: TGTGCCAGCTCCGATGCCGAAGCCTACACCTTC.

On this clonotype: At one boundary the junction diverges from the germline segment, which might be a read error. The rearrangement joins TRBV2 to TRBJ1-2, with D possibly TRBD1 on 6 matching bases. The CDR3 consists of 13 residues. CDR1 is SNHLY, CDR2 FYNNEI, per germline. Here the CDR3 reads CASIADRRQGCTF. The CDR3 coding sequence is TGTGCCAGCATTGCAGACAGGAGGCAAGGCTGCACCTTC.